A selection of T cell receptor beta chains follows, all from one sample in a study of spatial heterogeneity in lung cancer. TCRdb recomputed calls from the 5' RACE reads with MiXCR, one row per CDR3 protein. Of 45,000 to 55,000 distinct CDR3 sequences listed, about 5.8% were seen once; the top ten hold 8.5% to 14%. The sequencing here drew on PBMCs, taken at surgery. The receptors were sampled from a male donor with early-stage non-small cell lung cancer. Each CDR3 is given with its conserved first and last residue. The D gene is left open where the match is weak. Clone size is stated in some rows and not others, as once, few, many or a class when expanded.

>NA|TRBJ2-2|TRBV2|many
TGTGCCAGCAGTACGGGACCCACGGCCGGGGAGCTGTTTTTT
CASSTGPTAGELFF
>NA|TRBJ2-2|TRBV5-5|many
TGTGCCAGCAGCTTTACGGGGAGCCTCACCGGGGAGCTGTTTTTT
CASSFTGSLTGELFF
>TRBD2|TRBJ2-7|TRBV28|NA
TGTGCCAGCAGGCGACTAGCGGGAGGGTACGAGCAGTACTTC
CASRRLAGGYEQYF
>NA|TRBJ2-3|TRBV7-2|many
TGTGCCAGCAGCAGGGGGGACTACCCTAGGGCAGATACGCAGTATTTT
CASSRGDYPRADTQYF
>NA|TRBJ1-4|TRBV25-1|NA
TGTGCCAGCAGTCCCAGTGGGGTTGGAAAACTGTTTTTT
CASSPSGVGKLFF
>NA|TRBJ1-6|TRBV7-6|many
TGTGCCAGCAGCTTAGGGGGCGGACGGGGATCACCCCTCCACTTT
CASSLGGGRGSPLHF
>NA|TRBJ2-2|TRBV23-1|many
TGCGCCAGCAGTCAATTCTGTTGGCGGGAGAACACCGGGGAGCTGTTTTTT
CASSQFCWRENTGELFF
>NA|TRBJ2-7|TRBV5-8|many
TGTGCCAGCAGCTGGGACCCAGACTACCTAAACTACGAGCAGTACTTC
CASSWDPDYLNYEQYF
>TRBD1|TRBJ1-1|TRBV7-8|many
TGTGCCATCCGAATGGGCAGGGGGGATACTGAAGCTTTCTTT
CAIRMGRGDTEAFF
>NA|TRBJ2-3|TRBV12-3/TRBV12-4|many
TGTGCCAGCAGCCCCTACGAGAGTAGCACAGATACGCAGTATTTT
CASSPYESSTDTQYF
>NA|TRBJ2-7|TRBV30|NA
TGTGCCTGTGCTAACCGGGACAACTACGAGCAGTACTTC
CACANRDNYEQYF
>NA|TRBJ2-2|TRBV4-2|NA
TGTGCCAGCAGCCAAGAAGAATCGGGACAAAACACCGGGGAGCTGTTTTTT
CASSQEESGQNTGELFF
>NA|TRBJ2-3|TRBV5-6|many
TGTGCCAGCAGCTTGGTTTACTTAAGCACAGATACGCAGTATTTT
CASSLVYLSTDTQYF
>NA|TRBJ2-3|TRBV6-5|few
TGTGCCAGCAGTTACTCTCAGGCCGATACGCAGTATTTT
CASSYSQADTQYF
>NA|TRBJ2-7|TRBV12-3/TRBV12-4|few
TGTGCCAGCAGTTTGTGGGGAGACACCAGCGAGCAGTACTTC
CASSLWGDTSEQYF
>NA|TRBJ2-1|TRBV29-1|many
TGCAGCGTTGAGGCTACAACAGTCTACAATGAGCAGTTCTTC
CSVEATTVYNEQFF